This T cell receptor (beta chain) is drawn from a study of T cells after posttransplantation cyclophosphamide. Using immunoSEQ multiplex PCR, the repertoire was profiled, and TCRdb retains in-frame clones only, with some absent. The sample comprises about 15,000 clones, approximately 73% of which are singletons, and more than 0.95% rests with the top ten. Sequencing was carried out using memory CD4+ T cells sorted from PBMCs. The TCR was taken from a man in his forties or fifties.

CDR3 nucleotide sequence: TGTGCCAGTAGTCAGACAGCGAACACTGAAGCTTTCTTT. This translates into CASSQTANTEAFF. This rearrangement joins TRBV19 to TRBJ1-1, with D possibly TRBD1 on 5 matching bases. With 5 bases removed from V and 1 base from J, the gap between germline ends came to 8 bases. The CDR3 consists of 13 residues. Germline-derived CDR1 and CDR2 are LNHDA and SQIVND (reference sequence).